The rows below give T cell receptor beta chains drawn from one sample of a study of cytomegalovirus exposure and HLA in healthy donors. TCRdb's table, derived via immunoSEQ multiplex PCR, lists solely in-frame clones and lacks some. The data contain 100,000 to 150,000 clones, more than 60% of them singletons. The sample taken for sequencing was PBMCs. The source is a middle-aged woman in good health and CMV-seropositive. Each CDR3 is given with its conserved first and last residue. Each record gives: D gene, clone size, J gene, V gene, CDR3 protein, CDR3 DNA. A D gene is named only where the DNA matches it firmly. Not every row has a clone size; where given, it reads once, few, many or a size class.

>.|.|TRBJ1-2|TRBV20-1
CSATTGLPNTF
TGCAGTGCTACCACCGGACTGCCGAACACCTTC
>.|.|TRBJ2-7|TRBV10-2
CASSDLSVSSYEQYF
TGCGCCAGCAGTGACCTCTCCGTGAGCTCCTACGAGCAGTACTTC
>.|.|TRBJ1-3|TRBV9
CASSLDSRSGNTIYF
TGTGCCAGCAGCCTGGACAGCCGCTCTGGAAACACCATATATTTT
>.|.|TRBJ1-4|TRBV5-1
CASSAQGTTNEKLFF
TGCGCCAGCAGTGCTCAGGGTACAACTAATGAAAAACTGTTTTTT
>TRBD1|.|TRBJ1-1|TRBV9
CASSVGDRVNTEAFF
TGTGCCAGCAGCGTAGGGGACAGGGTGAACACTGAAGCTTTCTTT
>TRBD1|.|TRBJ2-4|TRBV6-4
CASSAGQGAGNIQYF
TGTGCCAGCAGTGCGGGACAGGGGGCCGGAAACATTCAGTACTTC
>TRBD1|few|TRBJ1-1|TRBV5-1
CASSLGTGVEGGTEAFF
TGCGCCAGCAGCTTAGGGACAGGGGTTGAGGGGGGCACTGAAGCTTTCTTT
>.|.|TRBJ2-2|TRBV5-1
CASRKSGLNTGELFF
TGCGCCAGCAGAAAGAGCGGGTTGAACACCGGGGAGCTGTTTTTT
>.|few|TRBJ2-7|TRBV5-4
CASSLAGDSYEQYF
TGTGCCAGCAGCTTGGCAGGGGACTCCTACGAGCAGTACTTC
>TRBD2|once|TRBJ2-1|TRBV4-2
CASSQEGGRVNEQFF
TGTGCCAGCAGCCAAGAGGGCGGGAGGGTCAATGAGCAGTTCTTC
>TRBD1|.|TRBJ2-2|TRBV9
CASSVRQGSHTGELFF
TGTGCCAGCAGCGTGCGACAGGGGAGTCACACCGGGGAGCTGTTTTTT
>.|few|TRBJ1-2|TRBV28
CASSLFAEVPYGYTF
TGTGCCAGCAGTTTATTTGCGGAGGTCCCCTATGGCTACACCTTC
>.|.|TRBJ2-3|TRBV30
CAWSIKQGDTQYF
TGTGCCTGGAGTATCAAACAGGGAGATACGCAGTATTTT
>TRBD1|.|TRBJ2-2|TRBV2
CASGRTGGVNRELFF
TGTGCCAGCGGGAGGACAGGGGGTGTGAACCGGGAGCTGTTTTTT
>.|.|TRBJ1-2|TRBV5-1
CASSLSQGRDGYTF
TGCGCCAGCAGCTTGAGTCAGGGGAGAGATGGCTACACCTTC
>TRBD1|.|TRBJ1-4|TRBV5-1
CASSSGQGPREKLFF
TGCGCCAGCAGCTCGGGACAGGGGCCGCGGGAAAAACTGTTTTTT
>.|.|TRBJ1-4|TRBV28
CASSPPSGGEKLFF
TGTGCCAGCAGTCCGCCTAGTGGAGGTGAAAAACTGTTTTTT
>TRBD1|.|TRBJ1-5|TRBV7-9
CASSGRDRSNQPQHF
TGTGCCAGCAGCGGCCGGGACAGGAGCAATCAGCCCCAGCATTTT
>TRBD1|.|TRBJ2-7|TRBV7-8
CASSMDRGDEQYF
TGTGCCAGCAGCATGGACAGGGGTGACGAGCAGTACTTC
>TRBD2|.|TRBJ2-7|TRBV5-1
CASSLGQRDYEQYF
TGCGCCAGCAGCTTGGGGCAGCGGGACTACGAGCAGTACTTC
>.|.|TRBJ1-4|TRBV7-9
CASNIGQSGMRKLFF
TGTGCCAGCAACATAGGACAGTCGGGAATGAGGAAACTGTTTTTT
>.|.|TRBJ1-5|TRBV18
CASSPYRQPGQPQHF
TGTGCCAGCTCACCATATCGCCAACCGGGGCAGCCCCAGCATTTT
>TRBD1|.|TRBJ1-3|TRBV5-1
CASSLQGQGARNTIYF
TGCGCCAGCAGCTTACAAGGACAGGGGGCCAGAAACACCATATATTTT
>TRBD1|.|TRBJ1-5|TRBV28
CASSSVLGQNSNQPQHF
TGTGCCAGCAGTTCAGTCCTGGGACAGAATAGCAATCAGCCCCAGCATTTT
>.|.|TRBJ1-1|TRBV15
CATSRYLSGSEAFF
TGTGCCACCAGCAGATACCTTTCGGGGTCTGAAGCTTTCTTT
>TRBD1|once|TRBJ1-1|TRBV6-5
CASRQGQGRTEAFF
TGTGCCAGCAGACAGGGACAGGGACGCACTGAAGCTTTCTTT
>TRBD1|once|TRBJ1-3|TRBV2
CASSRDSGSGNTIYF
TGTGCCAGTTCCCGGGACAGTGGCTCTGGAAACACCATATATTTT
>.|.|TRBJ1-2|TRBV6-5
CASSLTRRDNYGYTF
TGTGCCAGCAGTTTGACCCGACGGGATAACTATGGCTACACCTTC
>.|.|TRBJ1-3|TRBV7-9
CSSSLRVAGLTGNTIYF
TGTTCCAGCAGCTTACGAGTAGCGGGATTAACTGGAAACACCATATATTTT
>TRBD2|.|TRBJ2-7|TRBV6-6
CASSTSGNYEQYF
TGTGCCAGCAGCACTAGCGGAAACTACGAGCAGTACTTC
>.|.|TRBJ2-2|TRBV5-1
CASSPYVTGNEGAGELFF
TGCGCCAGCAGCCCATATGTGACCGGTAACGAGGGGGCCGGGGAGCTGTTTTTT
>.|.|TRBJ1-1|TRBV7-2
CASSLQMNTEAFF
TGTGCCAGCAGCTTACAGATGAACACTGAAGCTTTCTTT
>.|.|TRBJ2-2|TRBV4-2
CASSQDRAALELFF
TGTGCCAGCAGCCAAGATCGAGCCGCCCTTGAGCTGTTTTTT
>TRBD1|.|TRBJ2-5|TRBV19
CASSIPRDRTMETQYF
TGTGCCAGTAGTATCCCTCGGGACAGGACAATGGAGACCCAGTACTTC
>.|.|TRBJ1-1|TRBV7-2
CASSLKNRLNTEAFF
TGTGCCAGCAGCCTAAAGAACAGGTTGAACACTGAAGCTTTCTTT
>TRBD1|.|TRBJ2-6|TRBV7-2
CASRQTGTGNILTF
TGTGCCAGCAGACAGACCGGGACAGGGAATATCCTGACTTTC
>TRBD1|.|TRBJ2-5|TRBV5-1
CASSTRRQGYETQYF
TGCGCCAGCAGCACTCGGCGACAGGGGTACGAGACCCAGTACTTC
>TRBD1|.|TRBJ1-6|TRBV7-2
CASSPGTGEGSPLHF
TGTGCCAGCAGCCCCGGGACAGGGGAGGGGTCACCCCTCCACTTT
>TRBD1|.|TRBJ2-7|TRBV13
CASSPPTGKNEQYF
TGTGCCAGCAGCCCCCCGACAGGGAAAAACGAGCAGTACTTC
>.|.|TRBJ1-1|TRBV27
CASTPPNKGHTEAFF
TGTGCCAGCACTCCGCCGAACAAGGGGCACACTGAAGCTTTCTTT
>TRBD1|.|TRBJ1-1|TRBV7-2
CASSSVGGGYTEAFF
TGTGCCAGCAGCTCGGTAGGAGGGGGCTACACTGAAGCTTTCTTT
>.|.|TRBJ2-1|TRBV28
CASGRGSSYNEQFF
TGTGCCAGCGGAAGGGGGAGCTCCTACAATGAGCAGTTCTTC
>TRBD1|few|TRBJ2-3|TRBV7-9
CASMGQSTDTQYF
TGTGCCAGCATGGGACAGAGCACAGATACGCAGTATTTT
>TRBD1|.|TRBJ2-1|TRBV6-6
CASSAGTVSYNEQFF
TGTGCCAGCAGTGCCGGGACAGTCTCCTACAATGAGCAGTTCTTC
>.|.|TRBJ2-6|TRBV19
CASSFSSGANVLTF
TGTGCCAGTAGTTTTTCGTCTGGGGCCAACGTCCTGACTTTC
>TRBD1|.|TRBJ2-7|TRBV7-9
CASSLQGFTYEQYF
TGTGCCAGCAGCCTACAGGGGTTCACCTACGAGCAGTACTTC
>.|.|TRBJ2-6|TRBV15
CATSRDSAGANVLTF
TGTGCCACCAGCAGAGATTCGGCTGGGGCCAACGTCCTGACTTTC
>TRBD2|.|TRBJ2-7|TRBV7-2
CASSPSHSGRALSEQYF
TGTGCCAGCAGCCCATCCCATAGCGGGAGGGCCCTCAGCGAGCAGTACTTC
>TRBD2|.|TRBJ2-3|TRBV30
CAWRGTKGTDTQYF
TGTGCCTGGAGGGGGACTAAGGGCACAGATACGCAGTATTTT
>.|.|TRBJ1-3|TRBV30
CAWSMGTLGGAGNTIYF
TGTGCCTGGAGTATGGGAACGTTGGGGGGTGCAGGAAACACCATATATTTT
>.|.|TRBJ1-5|TRBV18
CASSVGEGQPQHF
TGTGCCAGCTCAGTGGGGGAGGGACAGCCCCAGCATTTT
>TRBD2|.|TRBJ2-1|TRBV5-1
CASRPTSGGMLALQFF
TGCGCCAGCAGGCCTACTAGCGGGGGGATGTTAGCGCTTCAGTTCTTC
>.|.|TRBJ2-2|TRBV19
CASSTGGRKNTGELFF
TGTGCCAGTAGTACTGGGGGGAGGAAGAACACCGGGGAGCTGTTTTTT